This T cell receptor (beta chain) was sequenced in a study of cytomegalovirus exposure and HLA in healthy donors. Profiling relied on immunoSEQ multiplex PCR, and the TCRdb table lists in-frame clones only, not all of them. The profile shows 200,000 to 250,000 clones, approximately 80% of them singletons. Germline V gene sequence: CDR1 DFQATT, CDR2 SNEGSKA (reference sequence). This CDR3 spans 10 amino acids. The V and J ends lost 1 base and 7 bases respectively, with 4 bases between them. This chain connects TRBV20-1 to TRBJ1-2; unclear D gene. Material for sequencing was PBMCs. The TCR sequence derives from a woman aged 30 to 39 in good health and CMV-seropositive. As DNA, the CDR3 is TGCAGTGCTAGAGCCTTTGGCTACACCTTC. This gives the protein CSARAFGYTF.